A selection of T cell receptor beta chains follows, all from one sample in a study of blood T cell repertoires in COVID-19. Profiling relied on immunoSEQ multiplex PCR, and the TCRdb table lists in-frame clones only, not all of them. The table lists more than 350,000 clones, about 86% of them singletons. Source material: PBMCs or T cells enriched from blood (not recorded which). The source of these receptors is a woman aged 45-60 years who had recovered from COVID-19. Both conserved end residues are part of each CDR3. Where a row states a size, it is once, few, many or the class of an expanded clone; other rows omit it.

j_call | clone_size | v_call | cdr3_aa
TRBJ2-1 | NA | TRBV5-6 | CASSFGWDNSNEQFF
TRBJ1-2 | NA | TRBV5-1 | CASSFRQGPYGYTF
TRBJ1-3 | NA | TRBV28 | CASSNPGNTIYF
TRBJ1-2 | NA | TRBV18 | CASTWTGAGYGYTF
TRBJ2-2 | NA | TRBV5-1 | CASSLDWGPTGELFF
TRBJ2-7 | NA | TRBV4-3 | CASSQIYSGREQYF
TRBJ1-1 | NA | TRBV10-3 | CAISEGQGRGTEAFF
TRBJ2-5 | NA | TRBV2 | CASSGVGGETQYF
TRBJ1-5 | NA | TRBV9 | CASSGPGQAYQPQHF
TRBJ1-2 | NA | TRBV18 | CASSPEGSMYGYTF
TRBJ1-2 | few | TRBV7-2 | CASSYYDREGYGYTF
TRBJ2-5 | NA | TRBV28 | CASSLMAGTQYF
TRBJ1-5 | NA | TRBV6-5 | CASSAQQSQPQHF
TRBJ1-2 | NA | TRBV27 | CATNDRGLGYTF
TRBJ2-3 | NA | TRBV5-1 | CASSHRRQGGITGTDTQYF
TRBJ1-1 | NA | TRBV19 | CASSSGTAAFFLEAFF
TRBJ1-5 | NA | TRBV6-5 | CASRDLRDNQPQHF